The 28 T cell receptor beta chains listed next were all sequenced from one sample in a study of blood T cell repertoires in COVID-19. This table comes from immunoSEQ multiplex PCR, and its TCRdb copy is limited to in-frame clones, with some not included. The sample consists of 200,000 to 250,000 clones, around 87% of them appearing once. The specimen sequenced was peripheral blood. The receptors come from a woman aged 70-85 years with active or convalescent COVID-19.

This clone appeared once. The chain carries TRBV19 and TRBJ2-4; 8 positions match TRBD1. After removal of 0 bases from V and 8 bases from J, the junction contained 6 bases not matched to a gene. Germline assignment: CDR1 LNHDA and CDR2 SQIVND (reference sequence). The CDR3 has 15 amino acids. CDR3 sequence (DNA): TGTGCCAGTAGTATAGACCGACAGGGGAGAGACATTCAGTACTTC. Encoded protein: CASSIDRQGRDIQYF.

The gene calls are TRBV18 and TRBJ1-5; tentative D call: TRBD1 (5 bases). The V and J ends lost 6 bases and 4 bases respectively, with 10 bases between them. Germline CDR1 KGHSH, CDR2 LQKENI. The CDR3 sequence is 13 residues long. This CDR3 reads CASSSKGNQPQHF. CDR3 in DNA: TGTGCCAGCTCTTCCAAGGGGAATCAGCCCCAGCATTTT.

The chain carries TRBV7-2 and TRBJ2-5, with a possible D match to TRBD1 (5 bases). Deletions cut 2 bases from V and 2 bases from J, with 12 bases between. CDR3 size: 15 residues. Germline CDR1 reads SGHTA; CDR2 reads FQGNSA. The chain's CDR3 is CASSLPATVQETQYF. Written as DNA, the CDR3 is TGTGCCAGCAGCTTACCGGCGACAGTACAAGAGACCCAGTACTTC.

This clone was seen only a few times. This chain connects TRBV15 to TRBJ2-5; the D gene is possibly TRBD2 (5 bases). V lost 4 bases to trimming and J lost 5 bases, with 8 bases between them. From germline, CDR1 is LNHNV and CDR2 YYDKDF (reference sequence). This CDR3 spans 12 amino acids. CDR3 in amino acids: CATSTRRETQYF. The CDR3 coding sequence is TGTGCCACCAGCACACGGAGGGAGACCCAGTACTTC.

This chain joins TRBV4-3 and TRBJ1-5; D unresolved. This CDR3 region has 15 residues. Germline CDR1 and CDR2: LGHNA and YSLEER. The V end was cut by 0 bases, the J end by 3 bases, with 9 bases between. The DNA of the CDR3 is TGCGCCAGCAGCCAAGATCCGAGTGACAATCAGCCCCAGCATTTT. Translating it yields CASSQDPSDNQPQHF.

The chain is built from TRBV7-6 and TRBJ1-6, with D perhaps matching TRBD1 (6 bases). The germline V and J ends were trimmed by 3 bases and 5 bases, with 11 bases remaining between them. Germline CDR1 is SGHVS and CDR2 is FNYEAQ. The CDR3 is made up of 15 amino acids. CDR3 region: CASSFTGQNNSPLHF. CDR3 nucleotide sequence: TGTGCCAGCAGCTTCACCGGACAGAATAATTCACCCCTCCACTTT.

J is TRBJ2-2 and V is TRBV7-9; possibly TRBD2 for D (5 bases). CDR1 SEHNR and CDR2 FQNEAQ come from the germline V gene (reference sequence). The CDR3 has 17 amino acids. The ends were cut back, 2 bases at V and 5 bases at J, with 18 bases in the middle. The CDR3 reads CASSLPLARGLTGELFF. CDR3 in DNA: TGTGCCAGCAGCTTACCCTTGGCTAGAGGGTTAACCGGGGAGCTGTTTTTT.

This chain links TRBV18 with TRBJ2-5; D might be TRBD1 (6 bases). This CDR3 region has 13 residues. V lost 3 bases, J lost 3 bases, and 8 bases lay in between. CDR1 is KGHSH, CDR2 LQKENI, per germline. This CDR3 reads CASSPQGKETQYF. CDR3 in DNA: TGTGCCAGCTCACCCCAGGGGAAAGAGACCCAGTACTTC.

The chain recombines TRBV7-9 with TRBJ1-1, with D possibly TRBD1 on 5 matching bases. The V gene lost 1 base and the J gene lost 10 bases, with 10 bases spanning the gap. The CDR3 covers 12 residues. Germline V CDR1 and CDR2: SEHNR, FQNEAQ (reference sequence). The CDR3 DNA reads TGTGCCAGCAGCTTAGAGGTGGGGGGAGCTTTCTTT. Translation gives CASSLEVGGAFF.

The CDR3: CASSLVTGLAGGSRRPDTQYF. The CDR3 nucleotides read TGCGCCAGCAGCTTGGTGACGGGTCTAGCGGGGGGGTCTAGACGCCCAGATACGCAGTATTTT. The chain has TRBV5-1 and TRBJ2-3; 12 nucleotides agree with TRBD2. Per the germline V gene, CDR1 is SGHRS and CDR2 is YFSETQ. V shed 0 bases and J 4 bases; nucleotides not matched to a gene: 18. The CDR3 covers 21 residues.

The chain uses TRBV20-1 and TRBJ2-1; 7 bases are shared with TRBD2. CDR1 is DFQATT, CDR2 SNEGSKA, per germline (reference sequence). The CDR3 sequence is 14 residues long. After removal of 3 bases from V and 6 bases from J, the junction contained 8 bases not matched to a gene. CDR3 sequence: CSASWGGLRNEQFF. As DNA, the CDR3 is TGCAGTGCTAGTTGGGGGGGGTTGCGCAATGAGCAGTTCTTC.

The rearrangement uses TRBV6-5 and TRBJ1-1; 7 bases are shared with TRBD1. Germline trimming cut 6 bases from V and 4 bases from J; bases unmatched to any gene: 11. CDR1 and CDR2 (germline): MNHEY, SVGAGI. This CDR3 is 15 amino acids long. The CDR3 DNA is TGTGCCAGCAGCCTGACAGGGTGGGAGAGCACTGAAGCTTTCTTT. The encoded protein is CASSLTGWESTEAFF.

The CDR3: CASSSFGPGETQYF. DNA for the CDR3: TGCGCCAGCAGCTCCTTCGGCCCAGGGGAGACCCAGTACTTC. The V and J genes are TRBV5-1 and TRBJ2-5; D perhaps matches TRBD1 (5 bases). The CDR3 loop spans 14 amino acids. Between the trimmed V and J ends, which lost 3 bases and 5 bases, there was a span of 14 bases. CDR1 SGHRS and CDR2 YFSETQ come from the germline V gene. Supplemented by reference TRBV5-1 and TRBJ2-5, the full variable domain reads KAGVTQTPRYLIKTRGQQVTLSCSPISGHRSVSWYQQTPGQGLQFLFEYFSETQRNKGNFPGRFSGRQFSNSRSEMNVSTLELGDSALYLCASSSFGPGETQYFGPGTRLLVL.

V and J are TRBV18 and TRBJ1-1; D remains unclear. The CDR3 consists of 15 residues. With 0 bases removed from V and 0 bases from J, the gap between germline ends came to 8 bases. CDR1 and CDR2 from the germline V gene are KGHSH and LQKENI. CDR3 DNA: TGTGCCAGCTCACCACCCTCACAGATGAACACTGAAGCTTTCTTT. This encodes CASSPPSQMNTEAFF.

The chain uses TRBV13 and TRBJ1-3; D ambiguous. The CDR3 extends over 12 amino acids. Germline lookup yields CDR1 PRHDT and CDR2 FYEKMQ (reference sequence). V shed 2 bases and J shed 7 bases, with 6 bases lying between them. CDR3 residues: CASSLNGNTIYF. CDR3 nucleotides: TGTGCCAGCAGCTTAAACGGGAACACCATATATTTT.

The chain links TRBV7-2 to TRBJ1-1; D remains ambiguous. Germline V gene sequence: CDR1 SGHTA, CDR2 FQGNSA. Trimming took 8 bases from V and 7 from J, leaving 23 bases between them. This CDR3 contains 15 residues. CDR3 sequence (DNA): TGTGCCAGCTCCCCGCCGAATTGGAGCCCGAATGAAGCTTTCTTT. Amino acid sequence: CASSPPNWSPNEAFF. The full variable domain, in which reference TRBV7-2 and TRBJ1-1 provide the parts outside the CDR3, is GAGVSQSPSNKVTEKGKDVELRCDPISGHTALYWYRQSLGQGLEFLIYFQGNSAPDKSGLPSDRFSAERTGGSVSTLTIQRTQQEDSAVYLCASSPPNWSPNEAFFGQGTRLTVV.

The chain employs TRBV5-1 and TRBJ2-2; TRBD1 aligns across 8 bases. V was pared by 4 bases and J by 4 bases, with 6 bases of the junction left unmatched. Looked up from germline, CDR1 is SGHRS and CDR2 is YFSETQ. The CDR3 contains 15 residues. CDR3 loop: CASSTTGAVTGELFF. As DNA, the CDR3 is TGCGCCAGCAGCACGACAGGGGCGGTCACCGGGGAGCTGTTTTTT.

This clone has a count of ten or more. Additional DNA sequences in this sample encode the identical CDR3. This chain connects TRBV3-1 (or the pseudogene TRBV3-2) to TRBJ1-2; 9 bases agree with TRBD1. CDR3 length: 14 residues. The trim removed 4 bases at V and 2 bases at J, leaving 2 bases unmatched. In germline, CDR1 is LGHDT, CDR2 YNNKEL (reference sequence). The CDR3 loop is CASSRGQGNYGYTF. The CDR3 DNA is TGTGCCAGCAGCCGCGGACAGGGGAACTATGGCTACACCTTC.

V is TRBV29-1 and J is TRBJ1-1; unclear D gene. Germline CDR1 is SQVTM and CDR2 is ANQGSEA. There are 11 residues in the CDR3. V lost 3 bases to trimming and J lost 11 bases, with 13 bases between them. The CDR3 is CSVELGGRAFF. The CDR3 DNA is TGCAGCGTTGAGTTAGGCGGCCGGGCTTTCTTT.

The CDR3 DNA reads as TGTGCCAGCAGTTACTCAGTGGGGCGGACTAATTCACCCCTCCACTTT. Its translation: CASSYSVGRTNSPLHF. The chain joins TRBV6-6 to TRBJ1-6; perhaps TRBD1 as D (5 bases). This CDR3 comprises 16 residues. Trimming shortened V by 0 bases and J by 6 bases, and 12 bases separated the two germline ends. The germline V gene has CDR1 MNHNY and CDR2 SVGAGI (reference sequence).

This sequence joins TRBV7-2 and TRBJ2-2; D not certain. CDR3 length: 13 amino acids. V was shortened by 8 bases and J by 3 bases, with 10 bases between the two germline ends. CDR1 and CDR2 (germline): SGHTA, FQGNSA. As DNA, the CDR3 is TGTGCCAGCGCCACGGGTTACACCGGGGAGCTGTTTTTT. This codes for CASATGYTGELFF.

This chain links TRBV12-3 or TRBV12-4 with TRBJ1-2; D remains ambiguous. The germline V and J ends were trimmed by 9 bases and 7 bases, with 12 bases remaining between them. The CDR3 consists of 11 residues. DNA for the CDR3: TGTGCCAGTCCGGGGAGGGCTGGCTACACCTTC. This gives the protein CASPGRAGYTF.

The gene calls are TRBV24-1 and TRBJ2-3; TRBD2 is a possible D gene (7 bases). Germline CDR1 and CDR2: KGHDR and SFDVKD. This CDR3 comprises 17 residues. V lost 6 bases to trimming and J lost 3 bases, with 21 bases between them. The CDR3 region has the DNA TGTGCCACCAGTTCTCCCAGAGGGGGGGTGGGTACAGATACGCAGTATTTT. Translation gives CATSSPRGGVGTDTQYF.

In its sample, this clone was seen a few times. The chain employs TRBV12-3 or TRBV12-4 and TRBJ1-4, with D unresolved. V dropped 2 bases and J dropped 6 bases, with 7 bases sitting between them. The CDR3 length is 13 residues. The CDR3 sequence: CASSLFRDEKLFF. CDR3 bases: TGTGCCAGCAGTTTATTTCGGGATGAAAAACTGTTTTTT.

The CDR3 bases are TGTGCCAGCGGGGACAGGGGCACAGATACGCAGTATTTT. Its protein is CASGDRGTDTQYF. The chain joins TRBV25-1 to TRBJ2-3, with 9 nucleotides matching TRBD1. The CDR3 has 13 residues. Germline V gene sequence: CDR1 MGHDK, CDR2 SYGVNS. The V and J ends lost 8 bases and 1 base, in that order; junction bases with no gene match: 1.

The rearrangement links TRBV7-9 to TRBJ1-3; TRBD1 is a possible D gene (6 bases). This CDR3 contains 17 residues. V was trimmed by 3 bases and J by 0 bases, leaving 15 bases between them. Germline V gene sequence: CDR1 SEHNR, CDR2 FQNEAQ (reference sequence). The CDR3 region has the DNA TGTGCCAGCAGCTTTTCCCCAGGGGCCTCCTCTGGAAACACCATATATTTT. It yields the protein CASSFSPGASSGNTIYF.

V usage is TRBV9 and J usage is TRBJ1-2, with D possibly matching TRBD1 (5 bases). The CDR3 covers 13 residues. The germline V gene has CDR1 SGDLS and CDR2 YYNGEE. V was clipped by 4 bases and J by 8 bases, with 15 bases between them. CDR3 coding DNA: TGTGCCAGCAGCCCCCAGGCAGGGCAAGGCTACACCTTC. It specifies CASSPQAGQGYTF.

The V and J genes are TRBV14 and TRBJ2-7; 8 nucleotides align to TRBD2. Trimming at V came to 1 base and at J to 5 bases, leaving 22 bases not matched to a gene. Germline loops: CDR1 SGHDN, CDR2 FVKESK. The CDR3 is 20 residues long. CDR3 DNA sequence: TGTGCCAGCAGCCAAGTGCGGGGCCGTTTTGTTAGCGGGGTCCCAGACGAGCAGTACTTC. The encoded protein is CASSQVRGRFVSGVPDEQYF.